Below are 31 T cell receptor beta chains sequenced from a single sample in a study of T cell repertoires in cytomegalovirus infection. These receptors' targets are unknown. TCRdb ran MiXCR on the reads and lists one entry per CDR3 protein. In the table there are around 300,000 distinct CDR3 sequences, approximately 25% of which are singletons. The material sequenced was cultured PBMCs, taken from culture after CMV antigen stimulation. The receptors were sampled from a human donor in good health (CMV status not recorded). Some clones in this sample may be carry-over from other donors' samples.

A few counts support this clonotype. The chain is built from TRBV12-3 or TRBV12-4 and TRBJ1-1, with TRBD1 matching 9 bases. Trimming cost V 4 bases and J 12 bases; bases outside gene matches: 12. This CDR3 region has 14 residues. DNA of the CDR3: TGTGCCAGCAGTTCTCAACCTCCGGGACAGGGTTCTTTCTTT. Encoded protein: CASSSQPPGQGSFF.

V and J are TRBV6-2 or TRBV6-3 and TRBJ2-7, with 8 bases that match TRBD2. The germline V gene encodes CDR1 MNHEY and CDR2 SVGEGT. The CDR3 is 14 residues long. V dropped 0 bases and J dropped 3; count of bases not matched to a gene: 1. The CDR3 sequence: CASSYSTSGYEQYF. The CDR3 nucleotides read TGTGCCAGCAGTTACTCAACTAGCGGCTACGAGCAGTACTTC.

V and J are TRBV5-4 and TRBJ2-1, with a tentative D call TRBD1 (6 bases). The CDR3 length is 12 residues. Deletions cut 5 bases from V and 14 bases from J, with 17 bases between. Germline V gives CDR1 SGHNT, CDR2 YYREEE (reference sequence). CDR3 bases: TGTGCCAGCAGGACTGGGGGCGGAGAGAAGTTCTTC. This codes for CASRTGGGEKFF.

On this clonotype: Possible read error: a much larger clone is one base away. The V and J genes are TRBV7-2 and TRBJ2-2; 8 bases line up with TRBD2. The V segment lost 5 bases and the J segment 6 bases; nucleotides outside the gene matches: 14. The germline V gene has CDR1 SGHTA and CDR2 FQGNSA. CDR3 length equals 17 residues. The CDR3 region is CASSPPGLVGGAGELFF. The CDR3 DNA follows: TGTGCCAGCAGCCCGCCGGGACTAGTGGGAGGGGCCGGGGAGCTGTTTTTT.

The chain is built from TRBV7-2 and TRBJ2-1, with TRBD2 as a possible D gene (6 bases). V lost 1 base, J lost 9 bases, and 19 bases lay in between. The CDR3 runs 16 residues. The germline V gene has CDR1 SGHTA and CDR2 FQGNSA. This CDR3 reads CASSLGSGVAGAEQFF. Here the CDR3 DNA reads TGTGCCAGCAGCTTAGGGTCGGGGGTAGCTGGAGCTGAGCAGTTCTTC.

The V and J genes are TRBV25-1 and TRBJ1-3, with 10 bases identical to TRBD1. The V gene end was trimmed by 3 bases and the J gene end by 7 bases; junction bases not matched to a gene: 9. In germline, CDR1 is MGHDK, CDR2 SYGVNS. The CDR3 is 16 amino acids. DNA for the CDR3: TGTGCCAGCAGTGACCTCTTGGGACAGGGGTATAACACCATATATTTT. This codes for CASSDLLGQGYNTIYF. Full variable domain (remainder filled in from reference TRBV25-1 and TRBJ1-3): EADIYQTPRYLVIGTGKKITLECSQTMGHDKMYWYQQDPGMELHLIHYSYGVNSTEKGDLSSESTVSRIRTEHFPLTLESARPSHTSQYLCASSDLLGQGYNTIYFGEGSWLTVV.

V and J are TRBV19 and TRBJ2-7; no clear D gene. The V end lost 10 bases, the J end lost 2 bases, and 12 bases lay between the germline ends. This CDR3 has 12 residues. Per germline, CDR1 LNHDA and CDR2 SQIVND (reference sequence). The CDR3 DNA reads TGTGCCAAGAGACCCCAAACCTACGAGCAGTACGTC. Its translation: CAKRPQTYEQYV.

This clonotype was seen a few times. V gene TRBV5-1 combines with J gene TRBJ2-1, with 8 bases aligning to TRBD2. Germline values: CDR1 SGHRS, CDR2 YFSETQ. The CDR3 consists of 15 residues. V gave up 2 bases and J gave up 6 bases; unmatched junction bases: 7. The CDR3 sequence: CASSFASGGGNEQFF. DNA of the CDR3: TGCGCCAGCAGCTTCGCTTCGGGAGGGGGCAATGAGCAGTTCTTC.

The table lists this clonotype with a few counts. The CDR3, as DNA: TGCGCCAGCAGCCAAGCGGGACAGGGGAGCTCTGGGGCCAACGTCCTGACTTTC. Translated: CASSQAGQGSSGANVLTF. The genes are TRBV4-1 and TRBJ2-6; 10 bases line up with TRBD1. Germline CDR1 is MGHRA and CDR2 is YSYEKL. The CDR3 has 18 residues. The trim removed 1 base at V and 0 bases at J, leaving 3 bases unmatched.

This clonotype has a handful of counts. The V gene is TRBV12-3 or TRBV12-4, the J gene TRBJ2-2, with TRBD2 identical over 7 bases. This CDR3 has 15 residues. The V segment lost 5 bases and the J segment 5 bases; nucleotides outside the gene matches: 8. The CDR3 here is CASSPGLVLTGELFF. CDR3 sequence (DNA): TGTGCCAGCAGTCCTGGACTAGTTTTAACCGGGGAGCTGTTTTTT.

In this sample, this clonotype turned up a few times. CDR3 in DNA: TGTGCCAGCAGCTCACAATGGGGGATCACAGATACGCAGTATTTT. Amino acids: CASSSQWGITDTQYF. The chain recombines TRBV7-2 with TRBJ2-3, with D possibly being TRBD1 or TRBD2 (5 bases each). Trimming shortened V by 4 bases and J by 2 bases, and 13 bases separated the two germline ends. The CDR3 is 15 residues long. CDR1 and CDR2 from the germline V gene are SGHTA and FQGNSA.

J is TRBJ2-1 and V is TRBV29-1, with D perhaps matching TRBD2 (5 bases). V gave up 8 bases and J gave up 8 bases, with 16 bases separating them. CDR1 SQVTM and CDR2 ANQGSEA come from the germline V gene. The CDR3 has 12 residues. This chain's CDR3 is CSFRAGIDEQFF. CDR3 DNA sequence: TGCAGCTTCCGGGCGGGTATCGATGAGCAGTTCTTC.

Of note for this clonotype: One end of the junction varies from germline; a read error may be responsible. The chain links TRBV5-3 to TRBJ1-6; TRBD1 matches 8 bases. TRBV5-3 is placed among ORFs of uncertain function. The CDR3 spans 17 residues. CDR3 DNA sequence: TGTGCCAGCAGCTTGGGGGGCAGCAGGGGGCTTAATTCACCCCTCCACTTT. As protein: CASSLGGSRGLNSPLHF.

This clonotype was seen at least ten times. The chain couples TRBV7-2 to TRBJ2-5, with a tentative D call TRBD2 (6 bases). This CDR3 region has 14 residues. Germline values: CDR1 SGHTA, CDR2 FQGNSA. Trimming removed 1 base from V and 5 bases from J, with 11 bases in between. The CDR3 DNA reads TGTGCCAGCAGCTTAGGGGCGGGACGGGAGACCCAGTACTTC. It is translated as CASSLGAGRETQYF.

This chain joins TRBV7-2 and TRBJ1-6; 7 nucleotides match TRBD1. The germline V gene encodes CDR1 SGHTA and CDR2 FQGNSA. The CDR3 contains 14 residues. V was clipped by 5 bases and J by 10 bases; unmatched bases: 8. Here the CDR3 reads CASSPRRGLSPLHF. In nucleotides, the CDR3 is TGTGCCAGCAGCCCTCGGAGGGGGCTCTCACCCCTCCACTTT.

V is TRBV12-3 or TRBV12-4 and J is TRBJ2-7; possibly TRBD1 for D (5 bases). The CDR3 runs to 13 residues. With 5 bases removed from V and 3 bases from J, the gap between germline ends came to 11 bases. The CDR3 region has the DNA TGTGCCAGCAGTCAAGGACACGGCTACGAGCAGTACGTC. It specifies CASSQGHGYEQYV.

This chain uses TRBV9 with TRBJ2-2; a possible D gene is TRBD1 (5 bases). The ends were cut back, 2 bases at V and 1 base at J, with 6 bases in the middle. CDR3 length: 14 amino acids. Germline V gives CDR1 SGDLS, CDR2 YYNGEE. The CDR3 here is CASSVGQNTGELFF. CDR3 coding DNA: TGTGCCAGCAGCGTCGGACAGAACACCGGGGAGCTGTTTTTT.

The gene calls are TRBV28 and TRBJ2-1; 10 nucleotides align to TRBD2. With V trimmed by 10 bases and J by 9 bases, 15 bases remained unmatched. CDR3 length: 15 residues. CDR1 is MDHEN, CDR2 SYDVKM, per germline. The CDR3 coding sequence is TGTGCCATATCACCGGGGAGCGGGAGGGATACTGAGCAGTTCTTC. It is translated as CAISPGSGRDTEQFF.

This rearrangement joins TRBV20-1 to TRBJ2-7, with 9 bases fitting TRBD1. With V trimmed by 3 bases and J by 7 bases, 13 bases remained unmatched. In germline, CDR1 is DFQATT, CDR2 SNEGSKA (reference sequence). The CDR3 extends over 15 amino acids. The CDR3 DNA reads TGCAGTGCTAGGAAACCGGGACAGGGAAGGGGAGAGCAGTACTTC. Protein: CSARKPGQGRGEQYF.

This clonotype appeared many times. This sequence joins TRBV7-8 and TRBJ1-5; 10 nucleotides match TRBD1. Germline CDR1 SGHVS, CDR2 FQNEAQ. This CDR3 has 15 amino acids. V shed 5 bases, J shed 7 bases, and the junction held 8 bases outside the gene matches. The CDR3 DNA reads TGTGCCAGCAGCCCCAGGGACAGGGGATACCAGCCCCAGCATTTT. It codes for CASSPRDRGYQPQHF.

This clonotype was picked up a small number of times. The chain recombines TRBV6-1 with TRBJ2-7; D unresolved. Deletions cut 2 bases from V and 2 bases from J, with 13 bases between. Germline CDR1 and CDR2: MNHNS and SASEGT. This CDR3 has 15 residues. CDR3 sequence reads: CASSESFVTPYEQYF. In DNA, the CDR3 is TGTGCCAGCAGTGAATCGTTTGTAACTCCCTACGAGCAGTACTTC.

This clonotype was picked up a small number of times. The CDR3 sequence is CASTPTSGRGSSYNEQFF. The CDR3 nucleotides read TGTGCCAGCACTCCGACTAGCGGGAGGGGGAGCTCCTACAATGAGCAGTTCTTC. The rearrangement links TRBV6-2 or TRBV6-3 to TRBJ2-1; TRBD2 matches 14 bases. V was clipped by 7 bases and J by 0 bases; unmatched bases: 8. The length of the CDR3 is 18 residues. The germline gives CDR1 MNHEY, CDR2 SVGEGT.

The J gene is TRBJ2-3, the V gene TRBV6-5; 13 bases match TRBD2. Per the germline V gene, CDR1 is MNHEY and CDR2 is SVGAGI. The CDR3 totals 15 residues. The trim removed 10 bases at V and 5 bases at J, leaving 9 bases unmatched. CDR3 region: CATRWTSGRVDTQYF. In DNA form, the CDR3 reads TGTGCCACCAGGTGGACTAGCGGGAGAGTAGATACGCAGTATTTT.

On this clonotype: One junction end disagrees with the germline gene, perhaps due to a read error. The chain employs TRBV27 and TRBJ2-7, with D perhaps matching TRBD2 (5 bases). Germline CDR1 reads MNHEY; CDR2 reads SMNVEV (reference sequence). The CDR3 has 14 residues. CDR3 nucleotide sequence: TGTGCCAACAGTTTAGGACGGGGTTCCTACGAGCAGTACTTC. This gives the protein CANSLGRGSYEQYF.

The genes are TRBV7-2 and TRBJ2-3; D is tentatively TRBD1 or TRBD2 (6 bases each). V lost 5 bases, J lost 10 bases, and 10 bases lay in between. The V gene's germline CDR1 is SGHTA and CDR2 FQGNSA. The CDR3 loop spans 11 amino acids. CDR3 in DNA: TGTGCCAGCAGCCCCCGGGGGCCGCAGTATTTT. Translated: CASSPRGPQYF.

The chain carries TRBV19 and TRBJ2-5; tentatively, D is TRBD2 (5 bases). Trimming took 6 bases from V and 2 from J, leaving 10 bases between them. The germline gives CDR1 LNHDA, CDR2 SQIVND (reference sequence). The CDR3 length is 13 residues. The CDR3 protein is CASRTPGQETQYF. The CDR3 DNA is TGTGCCAGTAGAACCCCGGGACAAGAGACCCAGTACTTC. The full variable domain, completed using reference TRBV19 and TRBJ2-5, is DGGITQSPKYLFRKEGQNVTLSCEQNLNHDAMYWYRQDPGQGLRLIYYSQIVNDFQKGDIAEGYSVSREKKESFPLTVTSAQKNPTAFYLCASRTPGQETQYFGPGTRLLVL.

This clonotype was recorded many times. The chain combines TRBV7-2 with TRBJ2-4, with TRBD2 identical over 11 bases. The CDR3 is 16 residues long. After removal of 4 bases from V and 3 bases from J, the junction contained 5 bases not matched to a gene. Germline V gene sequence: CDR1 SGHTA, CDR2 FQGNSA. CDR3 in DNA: TGTGCCAGCAGCTCCCTAGCGGGAGGCTACAAAAACATTCAGTACTTC. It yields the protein CASSSLAGGYKNIQYF.

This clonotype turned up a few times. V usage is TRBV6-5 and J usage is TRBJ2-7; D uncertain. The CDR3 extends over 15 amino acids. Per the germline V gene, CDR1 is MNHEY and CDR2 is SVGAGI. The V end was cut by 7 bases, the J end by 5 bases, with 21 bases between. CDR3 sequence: CASKHLGVRLNEQYV. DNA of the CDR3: TGTGCCAGCAAGCACCTAGGCGTTAGGCTGAACGAGCAGTACGTC.

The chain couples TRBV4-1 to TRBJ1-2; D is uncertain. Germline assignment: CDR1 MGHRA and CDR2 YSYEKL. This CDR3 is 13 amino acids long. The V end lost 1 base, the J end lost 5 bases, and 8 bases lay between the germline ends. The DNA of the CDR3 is TGCGCCAGCAGCCAAGCGCAGTCATATGGCTACACCTTC. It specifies CASSQAQSYGYTF.

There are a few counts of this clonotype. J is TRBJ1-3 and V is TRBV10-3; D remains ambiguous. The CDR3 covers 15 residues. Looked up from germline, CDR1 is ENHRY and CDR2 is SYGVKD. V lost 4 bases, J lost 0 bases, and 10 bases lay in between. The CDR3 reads CAISAGSLSGNTIYF. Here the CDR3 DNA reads TGTGCCATCAGTGCTGGCAGCCTCTCTGGAAACACCATATATTTT.

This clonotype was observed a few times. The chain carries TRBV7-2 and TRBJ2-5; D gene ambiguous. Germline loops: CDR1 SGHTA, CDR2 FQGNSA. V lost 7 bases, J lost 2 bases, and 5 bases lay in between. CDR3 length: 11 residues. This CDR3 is CASNRQETQYF. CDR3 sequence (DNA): TGTGCCAGCAATCGACAAGAGACCCAGTACTTC.